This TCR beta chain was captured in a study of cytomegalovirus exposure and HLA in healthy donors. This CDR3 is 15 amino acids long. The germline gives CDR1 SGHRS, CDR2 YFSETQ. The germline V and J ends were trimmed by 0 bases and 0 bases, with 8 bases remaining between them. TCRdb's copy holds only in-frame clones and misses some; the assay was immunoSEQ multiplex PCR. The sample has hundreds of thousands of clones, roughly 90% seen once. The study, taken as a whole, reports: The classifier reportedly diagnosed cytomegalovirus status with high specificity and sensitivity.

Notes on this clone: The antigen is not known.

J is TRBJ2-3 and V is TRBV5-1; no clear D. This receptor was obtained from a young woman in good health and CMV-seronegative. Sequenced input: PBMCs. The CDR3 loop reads CASSLANPSTDTQYF. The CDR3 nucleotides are TGCGCCAGCAGCTTGGCCAATCCAAGCACAGATACGCAGTATTTT. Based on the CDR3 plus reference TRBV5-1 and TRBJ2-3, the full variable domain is KAGVTQTPRYLIKTRGQQVTLSCSPISGHRSVSWYQQTPGQGLQFLFEYFSETQRNKGNFPGRFSGRQFSNSRSEMNVSTLELGDSALYLCASSLANPSTDTQYFGPGTRLTVL.